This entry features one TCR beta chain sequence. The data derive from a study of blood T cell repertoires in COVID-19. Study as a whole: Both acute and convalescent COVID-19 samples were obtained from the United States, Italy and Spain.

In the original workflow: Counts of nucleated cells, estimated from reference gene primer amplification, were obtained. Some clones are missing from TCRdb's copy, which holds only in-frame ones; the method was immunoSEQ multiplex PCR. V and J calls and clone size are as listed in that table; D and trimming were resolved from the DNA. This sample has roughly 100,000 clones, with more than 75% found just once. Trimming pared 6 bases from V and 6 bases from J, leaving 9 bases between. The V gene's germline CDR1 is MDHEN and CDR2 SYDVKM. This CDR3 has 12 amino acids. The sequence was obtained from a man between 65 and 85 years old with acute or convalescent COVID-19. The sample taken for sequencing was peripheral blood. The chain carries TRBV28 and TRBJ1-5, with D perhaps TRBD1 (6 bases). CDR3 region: CASRTGIQPQHF. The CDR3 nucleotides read TGTGCCAGCAGAACAGGGATTCAGCCCCAGCATTTT.